The 2 T cell receptor beta chains presented below share a single source sample, sequenced in a study of PD-1 blockade in classical Hodgkin lymphoma. Relapse after autologous stem cell transplantation occurred in every patient, and brentuximab vedotin exposure varied. The table came from immunoSEQ multiplex PCR; TCRdb's copy has only in-frame clones and leaves some out. This repertoire shows about 41,000 clones, 76% found once; its top ten account for 20% to 25%. The sequencing here drew on peripheral blood mononuclear cells (PBMCs), taken at baseline. The receptors originated from a human donor with classical Hodgkin lymphoma.

In its sample, this clone is medium-sized. DNA for the CDR3: TGTGCCAGCCAGAAGGGGGCCGAACAGCCCCAGCATTTT. It codes for CASQKGAEQPQHF. The V and J genes are TRBV28 and TRBJ1-5; 7 bases agree with TRBD1. The length of the CDR3 is 13 residues. The V gene end was trimmed by 8 bases and the J gene end by 7 bases; junction bases not matched to a gene: 8. Germline V CDR1 and CDR2: MDHEN, SYDVKM.

The chain couples TRBV7-2 to TRBJ2-5; D could derive from TRBD1 or TRBD2 (5 bases each). Looked up from germline, CDR1 is SGHTA and CDR2 is FQGNSA. The CDR3 covers 16 residues. The germline V and J ends were trimmed by 5 bases and 5 bases, with 21 bases remaining between them. This chain's CDR3 is CASSLRGGTGRETQYF. CDR3 nucleotides: TGTGCCAGCAGCCTGAGGGGTGGCACCGGCAGGGAGACCCAGTACTTC.